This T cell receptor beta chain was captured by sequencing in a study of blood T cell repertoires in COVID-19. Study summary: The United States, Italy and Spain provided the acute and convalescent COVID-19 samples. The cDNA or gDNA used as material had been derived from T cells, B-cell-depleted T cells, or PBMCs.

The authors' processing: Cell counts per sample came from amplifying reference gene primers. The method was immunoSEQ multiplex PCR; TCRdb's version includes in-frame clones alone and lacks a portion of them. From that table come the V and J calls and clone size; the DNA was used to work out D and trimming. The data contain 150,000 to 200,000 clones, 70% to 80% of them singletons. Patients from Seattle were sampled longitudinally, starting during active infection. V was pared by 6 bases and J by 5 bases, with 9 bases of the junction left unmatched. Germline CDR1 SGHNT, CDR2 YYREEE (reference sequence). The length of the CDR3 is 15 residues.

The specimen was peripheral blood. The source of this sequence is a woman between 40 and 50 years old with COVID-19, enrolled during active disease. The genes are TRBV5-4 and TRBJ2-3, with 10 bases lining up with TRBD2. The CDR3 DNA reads TGTGCCAGCACCCAAACTAGCGGGATGATAGATACGCAGTATTTT. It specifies CASTQTSGMIDTQYF.